The TCR beta chain described here comes from a study of shared clonotypes between healthy human individuals (dated by TCRdb to about 2020). Looking at the study overall: The cohort comprised two women and a few men aged 18 to 49 years. To estimate repertoire size and how much clonotypes are shared between individuals, the study performed deep sequencing of blood TCR repertoires from about five healthy adults. Each donor's leukapheresis produced roughly between about 0.85 and 10 billion PBMCs. Different laboratories and diverse techniques were used to prepare libraries and sequence TCR repertoires, to increase sequencing depth and limit assay-specific biases. For each donor, three plates each were used for CD4 naive and CD4 memory, two plates were used for CD8 naive, and one plate was used for CD8 memory. The study at large found these results: Incomplete sequencing was indicated by rarefaction of sorted-subset datasets, despite the large sequencing depth. When four donors were compared, the shared fraction of clonotypes was roughly 4.8% for naive CD4, 3.5% to 4% for naive CD8, roughly 2.5% for memory CD4, and about 0.36% for memory CD8. Only blood was sampled, and tissue TCR repertoires likely differ from those in blood. Because the study included a small number of donors, the genetic and exposure-history diversity represented was limited. Naive subsets generally had larger estimated clonotype richness than memory subsets did. Clonotypes shared by all four sorted-subset donors showed higher generation probabilities than non-shared clonotypes. Pairwise subsampling indicated that sequencing depth was expected to affect the degree of clonotype sharing among donors.

Notes on this clone: The antigen it recognizes is unknown. The sample holds no much larger clone one base away, and base qualities are not on file.

Using the deep immunoSEQ assay, multiplex PCR amplified TCR CDR3 regions from genomic DNA. For each cell subset, the extracted genomic DNA was distributed evenly across all wells of several immunoSEQ 96-well plates, and each plate served as one replicate. Each replicate PCR for sorted subsets received roughly 0.2 ug genomic DNA, equal to around 32,000 T cell genomes. Purified libraries were quantified with a Qubit 3.0 fluorometer, sized on a Bioanalyzer 2100, and re-quantified with the KAPA Library Quantification kit. Each immunoSEQ 96-well plate was sequenced on its own single-read 150-cycle Illumina NextSeq 550 flow cell. The published analysis was carried out like this. Because the immunoSEQ output included only junctional sequences and no quality scores, the filtering could not be the same as the filtering used for full-length reads. To assign V/J genes and CDR3, sequences were annotated using PyIR, a Python wrapper for IgBLAST v1.9, with IMGT germline references. Reads were removed for weak V/J assignments (E-value above 1e-6), missing CDR3, stop codons, out-of-frame junctions, or ambiguous translated residues. V3J clonotypes were defined as sequences sharing the same inferred V gene, J gene, and CDR3 amino acid sequence. Percentage overlap between repertoires was calculated by dividing the number of shared unique clonotypes by the size of the smaller repertoire. Richness of each repertoire was evaluated using RTK rarefaction, the Chao1 estimator, and Recon v2.1 estimates of unobserved clonotypes. OLGA was used to compute generation probabilities for all TCRbeta clonotypes that the gDNA method yielded from a few donors. Sourced from immuneACCESS, this table was stored by TCRdb with only in-frame sequences that have V and J called. A share of the clones is absent; for the studies checked, an unresolved V gene accounts for under half, and the remainder has no known explanation. The DNA was the basis for D and trimming; V, J and clone size are from that table. The sample table holds about 1.5 million clones, of which about 96% were seen once. The ten largest account for roughly 1.1% of the sample.

Healthy HIV-negative adults with no recently reported acute infections or vaccinations were included as donors. Every donor was a Caucasian adult residing in Nashville, Tennessee, USA. Magnetic negative selection was used to enrich CD4+ T cells, after which naive cells were positively selected on CD45RA and the negative fraction became the memory subset. Blood was collected by leukapheresis, and PBMCs were isolated by Ficoll-Histopaque density gradient centrifugation and then cryopreserved in liquid nitrogen vapor phase. Analytical flow cytometry was used to check the purity and quantity of every magnetically sorted T cell population. Each sorted fraction had its genomic DNA isolated and then quantified by UV absorbance on a Nanodrop 2000c. Trimming at the junction amounts to 3 bases on V and 4 bases on J, and the germline ends lie 19 bases apart. Via the germline V gene, CDR1 is MNHNS and CDR2 SASEGT. Inclusive of the bounding cysteine and phenylalanine, the CDR3 is 16 residues long. Only the CDR3 DNA stays, 48 bases, in frame from base 1.

Sequenced material: naive CD4+ T cells sorted from blood. Explained via the paper, the cell subset or site label denotes: CD45RA+ positively selected. Rearrangement joined TRBV6-1 to TRBJ2-7, with a weak D call of TRBD1 (6 bases match). The sequence came from a man in his thirties or forties in good health. The CDR3 in this case is CASSETGTRGHYEQYF. The DNA sequence is given as TGTGCCAGCAGTGAGACCGGGACAAGGGGTCATTACGAGCAGTACTTC.